This T cell receptor (beta chain) was identified in a study of T cell responses to AZD1222 COVID-19 vaccine. Timing groups of about 4 and about 12 weeks for second doses were pooled. Study-level results: Spike was spanned by vaccine-associated CD4 TCRs, with dominance at 160-218 and 743-854. Spike-specific TCR repertoires showed rising breadth and depth after two AZD1222 doses.

For this clone: Its specificity is unknown.

Libraries were prepared by immunoSEQ multiplex PCR; TCRdb keeps only in-frame clonotypes and omits some of them. The table records 110,000 to 150,000 clones, about 90% of them present only once. This sample comprised peripheral blood, obtained 28 days after the second AZD1222 dose. The sequence came from an adult who received the AZD1222 COVID-19 vaccine.

The CDR3, as DNA: TGTGCCAGCAGCTTAGCGGTAGCGGGAGAGGTCTATGAGCAGTTCTTC. Translation gives CASSLAVAGEVYEQFF. V is TRBV7-9 and J is TRBJ2-1; 9 bases match TRBD2. The CDR3 spans 16 residues. The germline CDR1 and CDR2 sequences are SEHNR and FQNEAQ (reference sequence). Losses at the gene ends were 0 bases for V and 8 bases for J; bases not matched to a gene: 8.